This is a list of T cell receptor beta chains from one sample in a study of identical twins. TCRdb called the 5' RACE reads again in MiXCR, with one record for every CDR3 protein. The repertoire consists of a few hundred thousand distinct CDR3 sequences, with about 24% occurring once and the leading ten covering over 2.5%. These data are also associated with another study on T cells expressing NK-cell markers.

The sequencing sample was made of CD4+ T cells sorted from blood. These receptors were obtained from a woman under 30 in good health. CDR3s include the opening cysteine and the closing phenylalanine or tryptophan. Fields, in order: V gene, CDR3 protein.

TRBV3-1,CASSHADWRGKTQYF
TRBV2,CASGPVADTQYF
TRBV5-1,CASADSSTDTQYF
TRBV20-1,CSARDHGAGRNEKLFF
TRBV29-1,CSPWSRATDTQYF
TRBV5-6,CASSLDRGRNIQYF
TRBV5-5,CASSVQGGHYEQYF
TRBV5-1,CASSEQSRGNSPLHF
TRBV9,CASSVGPGLAYNEQFF
TRBV6-1,CASSEVSWAEAFF
TRBV25-1,CASSDRGTYGYTF
TRBV5-1,CASSLGGQVPKAFF
TRBV18,CASSPPLVLETQYF
TRBV5-1,CASSYGTSGQETQYF
TRBV6-5,CASSSLVGAGPYEQYF
TRBV29-1,CSVAGVYTEAFF
TRBV27,CASRPDPRANVLTF
TRBV6-5,CASSYLKLAGYNEQFF
TRBV6-2/TRBV6-3,CAGASVNSPLHF
TRBV6-1,CASSRGTHNQPQHF
TRBV15,CATSRSGGGPSTDTQYF
TRBV5-5,CASSHGTHTDTQYF
TRBV6-6,CASSYSSQGYGYTF
TRBV12-3/TRBV12-4,CASTPSAGEQFF
TRBV12-3/TRBV12-4,CASSTGTNPYEQYF
TRBV19,CASSHKRGPLLPPYNEQFF
TRBV20-1,CSARRTVHTDTQYF
TRBV5-1,CASSLGGQDNGYTF
TRBV5-1,CASTGTGAHYNEQFF
TRBV11-2,CASSRRRFPLAGANTGELFF
TRBV3-1,CASSPLDWGTQYF
TRBV7-8,CASSLFLALDTQYF
TRBV6-2/TRBV6-3,CASSYRGFPDTQYF
TRBV3-1,CASSGRLADTGELFF
TRBV7-2,CASSLSPGQDDQPQHF
TRBV30,CAWSVGLADNTDTQYF
TRBV20-1,CSARGDSGAFYEQYF
TRBV7-6,CASSSSGASEQYF
TRBV12-3/TRBV12-4,CASSPQAYITGELFF
TRBV10-3,CAISQGSTGELFF
TRBV4-3,CASSQGPLPAGDGNEQFF
TRBV20-1,CSAREQGPNIQYF
TRBV12-3/TRBV12-4,CASSLGTAIQETQYF
TRBV7-2,CASSLGSSTQHF
TRBV9,CASSSDGRLAGENNEQFF
TRBV6-2/TRBV6-3,CASSYPATSGSEDTQYF
TRBV13,CASSSLLGGLGNEQFF
TRBV5-1,CASSLRGYGEQFF
TRBV7-8,CASSLTSGRAVDTQYF
TRBV29-1,CSVDAGAASYNEQFF
TRBV6-6,CASQAPSNQPQHF
TRBV20-1,CSARVQTQQSYEQYF
TRBV7-8,CASSLGTDRLKGQYF
TRBV20-1,CSAPGQSSYEQYF
TRBV9,CASSVQAGDYEQYF
TRBV7-2,CASSLGGVTEAFF
TRBV7-9,CASSRDYHTQYF